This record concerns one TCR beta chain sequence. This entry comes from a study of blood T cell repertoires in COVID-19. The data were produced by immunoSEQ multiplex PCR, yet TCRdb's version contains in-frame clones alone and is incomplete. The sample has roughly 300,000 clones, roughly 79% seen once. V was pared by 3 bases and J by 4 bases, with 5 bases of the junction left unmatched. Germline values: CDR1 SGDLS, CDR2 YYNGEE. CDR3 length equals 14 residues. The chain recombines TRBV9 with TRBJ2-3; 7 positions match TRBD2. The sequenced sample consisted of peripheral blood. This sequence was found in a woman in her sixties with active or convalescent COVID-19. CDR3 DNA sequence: TGTGCCAGCAGCGCGAGACTAGCCCCAGATACGCAGTATTTT. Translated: CASSARLAPDTQYF.